These 6 T cell receptor beta chains originate from one sample sequenced in a study of blood T cell repertoires in COVID-19. Data came from immunoSEQ multiplex PCR; TCRdb stores just in-frame clones and leaves some out. The sample shows roughly 410,000 clones, around 87% of them seen only once. Sequencing used peripheral blood. These TCRs come from a woman aged 55-70 years with COVID-19, enrolled during active disease.

This chain connects TRBV27 to TRBJ2-2; TRBD2 is a possible D gene (6 bases). Germline V lookup: CDR1 MNHEY, CDR2 SMNVEV (reference sequence). V lost 2 bases to trimming and J lost 4 bases, with 11 bases between them. This CDR3 region has 15 residues. CDR3 loop: CASSLRGVGTGELFF. CDR3 sequence (DNA): TGTGCCAGCAGTTTACGCGGGGTTGGCACCGGGGAGCTGTTTTTT.

The genes are TRBV5-5 and TRBJ1-6, with D possibly TRBD1 on 6 matching bases. Germline CDR1 and CDR2: SGHKS and YYEKEE (reference sequence). Trimming left V 3 bases short and J 5 bases short, with 9 bases between. This CDR3 has 14 amino acids. The CDR3 region has the DNA TGTGCCAGCAGCTCGACAGGAGATAATTCACCCCTCCACTTT. Residues: CASSSTGDNSPLHF.

The chain combines TRBV18 with TRBJ1-1; D uncertain. The V end lost 1 base, the J end lost 4 bases, and 4 bases lay between the germline ends. Germline CDR1 KGHSH, CDR2 LQKENI. CDR3 length: 12 amino acids. The CDR3 is CASSPLGTEAFF. In DNA form, the CDR3 reads TGTGCCAGCTCACCACTCGGCACTGAAGCTTTCTTT.

V usage is TRBV7-9 and J usage is TRBJ2-2; TRBD2 agrees at 8 bases. This CDR3 spans 16 amino acids. After removal of 5 bases from V and 4 bases from J, the junction contained 9 bases not matched to a gene. CDR1 and CDR2 (germline): SEHNR, FQNEAQ (reference sequence). CDR3 nucleotides: TGTGCCAGCAGCGCCTCGCGGGGGGAGTTCACCGGGGAGCTGTTTTTT. It codes for CASSASRGEFTGELFF.

This rearrangement joins TRBV27 to TRBJ2-3; 8 positions agree with TRBD2. There are 17 residues in the CDR3. Trimming at V came to 5 bases and at J to 0 bases, leaving 10 bases not matched to a gene. The V gene's germline CDR1 is MNHEY and CDR2 SMNVEV (reference sequence). Here the CDR3 reads CASSQLTSEPSTDTQYF. The DNA of the CDR3 is TGTGCCAGCAGTCAATTGACTAGCGAGCCGAGCACAGATACGCAGTATTTT.

The chain has TRBV28 and TRBJ2-1; 9 bases fit TRBD1. The J segment lost 2 bases and the V segment lost 5 bases, leaving 7 bases of the junction unmatched. CDR3 size: 16 residues. Germline CDR1 and CDR2: MDHEN and SYDVKM. The CDR3 sequence is CASSPQGQGTYNEQFF. DNA for the CDR3: TGTGCCAGCAGTCCCCAAGGACAGGGGACCTACAATGAGCAGTTCTTC. Full variable domain (rest looked up from reference TRBV28 and TRBJ2-1): DVKVTQSSRYLVKRTGEKVFLECVQDMDHENMFWYRQDPGLGLRLIYFSYDVKMKEKGDIPEGYSVSREKKERFSLILESASTNQTSMYLCASSPQGQGTYNEQFFGPGTRLTVL.